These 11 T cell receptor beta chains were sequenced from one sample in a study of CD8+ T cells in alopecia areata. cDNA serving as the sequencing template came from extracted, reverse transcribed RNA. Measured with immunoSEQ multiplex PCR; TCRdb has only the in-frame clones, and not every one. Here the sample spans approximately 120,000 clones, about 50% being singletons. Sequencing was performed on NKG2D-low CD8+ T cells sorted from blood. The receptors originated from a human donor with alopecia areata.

CDR3 in amino acids: CATSRDVGQSSYEQYF. CDR3 nucleotides: TGTGCCACCAGCAGAGATGTCGGGCAGAGCTCCTACGAGCAGTACTTC. The chain is built from TRBV15 and TRBJ2-7, with D unclear. Germline CDR1 LNHNV, CDR2 YYDKDF (reference sequence). This CDR3 spans 16 amino acids. V shed 0 bases and J shed 0 bases, with 12 bases lying between them.

This CDR3 reads CSVEDLEGYEQYF. The DNA for the CDR3 is TGCAGCGTTGAAGACCTCGAGGGCTACGAGCAGTACTTC. The chain uses TRBV29-1 and TRBJ2-7, with a possible D match to TRBD2 (5 bases). Looked up from germline, CDR1 is SQVTM and CDR2 is ANQGSEA. This CDR3 is 13 amino acids long. V shed 0 bases and J shed 3 bases, with 9 bases lying between them.

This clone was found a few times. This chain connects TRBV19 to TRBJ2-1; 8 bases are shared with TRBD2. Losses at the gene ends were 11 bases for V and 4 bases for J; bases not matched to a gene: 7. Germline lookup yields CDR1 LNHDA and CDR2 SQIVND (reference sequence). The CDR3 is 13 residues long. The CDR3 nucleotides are TGTGCCGTAGGGCGGGGGGATTACAATGAGCAGTTCTTC. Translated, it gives CAVGRGDYNEQFF.

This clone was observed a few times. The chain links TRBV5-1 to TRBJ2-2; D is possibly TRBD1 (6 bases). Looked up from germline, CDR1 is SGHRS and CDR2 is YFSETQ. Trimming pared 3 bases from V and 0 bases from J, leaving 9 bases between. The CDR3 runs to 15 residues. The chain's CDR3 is CASSWDTTNTGELFF. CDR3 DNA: TGCGCCAGCAGCTGGGACACTACGAACACCGGGGAGCTGTTTTTT. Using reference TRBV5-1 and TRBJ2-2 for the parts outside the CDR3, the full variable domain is KAGVTQTPRYLIKTRGQQVTLSCSPISGHRSVSWYQQTPGQGLQFLFEYFSETQRNKGNFPGRFSGRQFSNSRSEMNVSTLELGDSALYLCASSWDTTNTGELFFGEGSRLTVL.

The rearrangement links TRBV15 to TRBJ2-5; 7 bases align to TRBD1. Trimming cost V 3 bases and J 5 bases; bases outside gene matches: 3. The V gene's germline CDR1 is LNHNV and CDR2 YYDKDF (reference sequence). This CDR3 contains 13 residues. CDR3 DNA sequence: TGTGCCACCAGCAGGACAGGGCTGGAGACCCAGTACTTC. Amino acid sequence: CATSRTGLETQYF.

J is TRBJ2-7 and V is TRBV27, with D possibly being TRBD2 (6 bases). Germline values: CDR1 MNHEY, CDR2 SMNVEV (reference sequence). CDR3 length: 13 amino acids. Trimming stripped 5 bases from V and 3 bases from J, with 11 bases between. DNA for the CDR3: TGTGCCAGCAGTATGGAGGGAGGCTACGAGCAGTACTTC. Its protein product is CASSMEGGYEQYF.

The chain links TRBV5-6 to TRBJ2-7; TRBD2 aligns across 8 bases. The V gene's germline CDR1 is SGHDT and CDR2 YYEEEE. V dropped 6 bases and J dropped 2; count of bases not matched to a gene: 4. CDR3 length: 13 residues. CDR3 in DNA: TGTGCCAGCAAGGTCGGGAGGGCCTACGAGCAGTACTTC. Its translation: CASKVGRAYEQYF.

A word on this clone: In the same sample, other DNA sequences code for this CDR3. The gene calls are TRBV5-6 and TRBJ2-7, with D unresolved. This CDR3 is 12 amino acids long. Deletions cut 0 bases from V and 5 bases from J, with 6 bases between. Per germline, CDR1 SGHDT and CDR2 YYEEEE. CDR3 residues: CASSLGPNEQYF. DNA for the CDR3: TGTGCCAGCAGCTTGGGTCCGAACGAGCAGTACTTC.

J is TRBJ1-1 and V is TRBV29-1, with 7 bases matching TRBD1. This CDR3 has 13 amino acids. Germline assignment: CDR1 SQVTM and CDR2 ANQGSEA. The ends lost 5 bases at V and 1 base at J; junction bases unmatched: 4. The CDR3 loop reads CSVLTGTNTEAFF. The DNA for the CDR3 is TGCAGCGTTCTGACAGGGACGAACACTGAAGCTTTCTTT.

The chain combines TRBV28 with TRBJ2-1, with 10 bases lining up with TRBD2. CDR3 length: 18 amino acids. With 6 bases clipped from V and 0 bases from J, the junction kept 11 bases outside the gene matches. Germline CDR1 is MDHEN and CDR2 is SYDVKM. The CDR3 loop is CASSIPGLAPSSYNEQFF. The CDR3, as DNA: TGTGCCAGCAGCATACCGGGACTAGCGCCCAGCTCCTACAATGAGCAGTTCTTC.

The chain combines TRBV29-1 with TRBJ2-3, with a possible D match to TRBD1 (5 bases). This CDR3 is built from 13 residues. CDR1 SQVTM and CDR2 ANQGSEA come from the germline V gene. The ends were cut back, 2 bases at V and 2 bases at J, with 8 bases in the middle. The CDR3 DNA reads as TGCAGCGTTGAAACAGGATTCACAGATACGCAGTATTTT. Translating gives CSVETGFTDTQYF.